This T cell receptor (beta chain) comes out of a study of cytomegalovirus exposure and HLA in healthy donors. Note on this clone: As yet, its antigen is unknown.

The CDR3 loop spans 15 amino acids. CDR1 and CDR2 (germline): KGHSH, LQKENI. The junction had 2 bases not matched to a gene; V was cut back by 1 base and J by 2 bases. Amplification used 60 Vbeta primers and 13 Jbeta primers. Produced via immunoSEQ multiplex PCR; TCRdb's table is partial and in-frame only. Of some 140,000 clones in the sample, about 70% are singletons; the top ten hold over 3%. Among the donors, all were healthy bone marrow donors. Whole-study results and caveats: Later analysis demonstrated an association between a missense DCLRE1C variant and TCR beta V- and J-gene trimming.

V is TRBV18 and J is TRBJ1-3; 7 bases match TRBD1. The sequence was collected from a man in his forties or fifties in good health and CMV-seronegative. Material: PBMCs. The CDR3 reads CASSPRTGAGNTIYF. For the CDR3, the DNA is TGTGCCAGCTCACCACGGACAGGAGCTGGAAACACCATATATTTT.